Here is one TCR beta chain with its context. Its antigen is still unknown. The isolated RNA, all of it, was reverse transcribed, so expressed TCRB transcripts were what got sequenced. The protocol was immunoSEQ multiplex PCR, while the TCRdb copy is restricted to in-frame clones and leaves out a portion. The data hold 500,000 to 700,000 clones, with around 15% observed a single time. The sample belongs to a study of beta chain features in type 1 diabetes. At the level of the study: In all, some 110 million sorted cells from all samples were analyzed.

This CDR3 has 15 amino acids. The germline V gene has CDR1 MNHNY and CDR2 SVGAGI (reference sequence). The V and J ends lost 7 bases and 5 bases respectively, with 20 bases between them. Broader study findings: Shorter TCRB CDR3s, moderately but significantly so, were found in Type 1 diabetes patients in all four CD4+ subsets.

Sample: naive CD4+ T cells from blood. The clonotype was recovered from a man aged 18 to 30 in good health. The gene calls are TRBV6-6 and TRBJ1-2; a weak D match, TRBD1 (5 bases). CDR3 protein: CASNNDKGAYYGYTF. CDR3 sequence (DNA): TGTGCCAGCAACAATGATAAAGGGGCCTATTATGGCTACACCTTC.